What follows are 11 T cell receptor beta chains derived from one specimen sequenced in a study of blood T cell repertoires in COVID-19. The protocol was immunoSEQ multiplex PCR, while the TCRdb copy is restricted to in-frame clones and leaves out a portion. The table includes approximately 280,000 clones, 85% detected once. Input material: peripheral blood. These receptors originate from a man between 50 and 59 years old with active or convalescent COVID-19.

V is TRBV5-6 and J is TRBJ1-2; 10 nucleotides match TRBD1. CDR1 and CDR2 from the germline V gene are SGHDT and YYEEEE. The CDR3 loop spans 15 amino acids. With 4 bases clipped from V and 3 bases from J, the junction kept 6 bases outside the gene matches. The CDR3 loop is CASSPRTGGDYGYTF. In DNA form, the CDR3 reads TGTGCCAGCAGCCCGCGGACAGGGGGGGACTATGGCTACACCTTC. Full variable domain (missing parts from reference TRBV5-6 and TRBJ1-2): DAGVTQSPTHLIKTRGQQVTLRCSPKSGHDTVSWYQQALGQGPQFIFQYYEEEERQRGNFPDRFSGHQFPNYSSELNVNALLLGDSALYLCASSPRTGGDYGYTFGSGTRLTVV.

Many counts were recorded for this clone. The CDR3 coding sequence is TGTGCCAGCAGACGGGAACAGAATTCACCCCTCCACTTT. Amino acid sequence: CASRREQNSPLHF. The chain links TRBV6-6 to TRBJ1-6; D remains unclear. The V end was cut by 6 bases, the J end by 7 bases, with 10 bases between. The CDR3 consists of 13 residues. Germline-derived CDR1 and CDR2 are MNHNY and SVGAGI (reference sequence).

This clone was observed a single time. The CDR3 nucleotides read TGTGCCAGCTCCCTACAGGGGGGAGAGAAAGCTTTCTTT. It encodes CASSLQGGEKAFF. This rearrangement joins TRBV18 to TRBJ1-1, with 8 nucleotides matching TRBD1. Germline trimming cut 6 bases from V and 9 bases from J; bases unmatched to any gene: 9. In germline, CDR1 is KGHSH, CDR2 LQKENI. The CDR3 is made up of 13 amino acids.

In this sample, this clone turned up a few times. V usage is TRBV19 and J usage is TRBJ1-2, with a possible D match to TRBD1 (6 bases). Trimming left V 1 base short and J 4 bases short, with 13 bases between. The V gene's germline CDR1 is LNHDA and CDR2 SQIVND (reference sequence). The CDR3 consists of 15 residues. CDR3 bases: TGTGCCAGTAGTATAGGTCTACAGGGATCCTATGGCTACACCTTC. Its protein is CASSIGLQGSYGYTF.

In this sample, this clone turned up once. V and J are TRBV5-1 and TRBJ2-1; 7 bases are a match to TRBD1. Germline V gene sequence: CDR1 SGHRS, CDR2 YFSETQ. The length of the CDR3 is 18 residues. The V gene end was trimmed by 4 bases and the J gene end by 0 bases; junction bases not matched to a gene: 13. The CDR3 DNA sequence: TGCGCCAGCAGCCCGGCCGGCTGGACAGGTCTCTCCTACAATGAGCAGTTCTTC. It is translated as CASSPAGWTGLSYNEQFF.

The chain couples TRBV5-1 to TRBJ2-7, with a weak D call TRBD1 (5 bases). Looked up from germline, CDR1 is SGHRS and CDR2 is YFSETQ. The CDR3 consists of 15 residues. V was shortened by 3 bases and J by 2 bases, with 15 bases between the two germline ends. The CDR3 is CASSSPQGSAYEQYF. CDR3 in DNA: TGCGCCAGCAGCTCGCCGCAGGGATCTGCCTACGAGCAGTACTTC.

Here the CDR3 reads CASSSALDRDAFF. The CDR3 DNA is TGTGCCAGCAGTTCCGCCCTCGACAGGGACGCTTTCTTT. The chain combines TRBV27 with TRBJ1-1; 7 nucleotides match TRBD1. Germline lookup yields CDR1 MNHEY and CDR2 SMNVEV (reference sequence). The V gene end was trimmed by 4 bases and the J gene end by 11 bases; junction bases not matched to a gene: 10. This CDR3 is built from 13 residues.

The DNA for the CDR3 is TGTGCCAGCAGTTTAAATCTTATCAGGCCTGGAAACACCATATATTTT. Amino acids: CASSLNLIRPGNTIYF. This chain uses TRBV28 with TRBJ1-3; no clear D. CDR3 length: 16 residues. CDR1 and CDR2 from the germline V gene are MDHEN and SYDVKM. Trimming stripped 2 bases from V and 2 bases from J, with 13 bases between. Full variable domain (remainder filled in from reference TRBV28 and TRBJ1-3): DVKVTQSSRYLVKRTGEKVFLECVQDMDHENMFWYRQDPGLGLRLIYFSYDVKMKEKGDIPEGYSVSREKKERFSLILESASTNQTSMYLCASSLNLIRPGNTIYFGEGSWLTVV.

This chain joins TRBV5-1 and TRBJ1-2, with a possible D match to TRBD1 (6 bases). Germline V CDR1 and CDR2: SGHRS, YFSETQ. The CDR3 is 13 amino acids. The V end lost 4 bases, the J end lost 4 bases, and 11 bases lay between the germline ends. The CDR3 reads CASSTGTTYGYTF. The DNA of the CDR3 is TGCGCCAGCAGCACCGGGACAACCTATGGCTACACCTTC.

The chain recombines TRBV6-5 with TRBJ2-5, with TRBD2 as a possible D gene (5 bases). This CDR3 has 13 amino acids. V lost 2 bases, J lost 7 bases, and 11 bases lay in between. The germline CDR1 and CDR2 sequences are MNHEY and SVGAGI. CDR3 bases: TGTGCCAGCAGTTACGCCCTCGCGGGGACCCAGTACTTC. Its translation is CASSYALAGTQYF.

Here the CDR3 reads CASSLAPQETQYF. CDR3 bases: TGTGCCAGCAGCTTAGCCCCTCAAGAGACCCAGTACTTC. The genes are TRBV7-2 and TRBJ2-5; no clear D gene. Germline CDR1 reads SGHTA; CDR2 reads FQGNSA. V was shortened by 0 bases and J by 2 bases, with 4 bases between the two germline ends. This CDR3 comprises 13 residues.